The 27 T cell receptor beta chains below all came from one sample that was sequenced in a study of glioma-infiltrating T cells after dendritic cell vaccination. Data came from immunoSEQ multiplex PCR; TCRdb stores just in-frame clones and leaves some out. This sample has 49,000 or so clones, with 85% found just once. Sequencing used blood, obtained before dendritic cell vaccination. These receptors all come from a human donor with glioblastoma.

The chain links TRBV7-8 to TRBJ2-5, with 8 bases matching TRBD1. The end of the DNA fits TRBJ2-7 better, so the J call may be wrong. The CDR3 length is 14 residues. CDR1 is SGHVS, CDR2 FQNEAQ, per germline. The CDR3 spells CASSLAQGGLEQYF. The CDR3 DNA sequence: TGTGCCAGCAGCTTAGCACAGGGGGGTCTCGAGCAGTACTTC.

CDR3 DNA: TGTGCCAGCAGAGGAACAGACCGGAACACTGAAGCTTTCTTT. Its protein product is CASRGTDRNTEAFF. This chain joins TRBV4-2 and TRBJ1-1; D unresolved. This CDR3 has 14 residues. Deletions cut 6 bases from V and 1 base from J, with 12 bases between. Germline V gene lookup returns CDR1 LGHNA and CDR2 YNFKEQ.

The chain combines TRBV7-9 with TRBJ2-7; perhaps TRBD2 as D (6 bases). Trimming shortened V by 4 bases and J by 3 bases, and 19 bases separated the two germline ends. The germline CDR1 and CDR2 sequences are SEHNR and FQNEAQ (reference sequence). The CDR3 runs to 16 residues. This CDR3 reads CASSSQSRGTDYEQYF. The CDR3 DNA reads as TGTGCCAGCAGCTCCCAATCCCGGGGGACGGACTACGAGCAGTACTTC.

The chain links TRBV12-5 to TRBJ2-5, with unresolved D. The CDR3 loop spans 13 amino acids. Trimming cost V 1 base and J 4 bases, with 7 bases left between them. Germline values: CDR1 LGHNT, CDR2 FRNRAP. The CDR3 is CASGLASGETQYF. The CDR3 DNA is TGTGCTAGTGGTTTGGCTAGTGGAGAGACCCAGTACTTC.

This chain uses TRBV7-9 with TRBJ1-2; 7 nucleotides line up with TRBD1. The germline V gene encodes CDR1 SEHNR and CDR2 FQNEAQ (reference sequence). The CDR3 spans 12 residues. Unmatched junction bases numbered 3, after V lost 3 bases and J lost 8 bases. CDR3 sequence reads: CASSFNRGGYTF. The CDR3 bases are TGTGCCAGCAGCTTTAACAGGGGCGGCTACACCTTC.

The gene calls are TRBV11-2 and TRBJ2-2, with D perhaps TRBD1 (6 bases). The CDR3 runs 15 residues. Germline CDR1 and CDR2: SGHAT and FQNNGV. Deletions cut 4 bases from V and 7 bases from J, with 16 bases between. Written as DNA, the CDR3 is TGTGCCAGCAGCTCCGGGCAGGGGTTAGGCGGGGAGCTGTTTTTT. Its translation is CASSSGQGLGGELFF.

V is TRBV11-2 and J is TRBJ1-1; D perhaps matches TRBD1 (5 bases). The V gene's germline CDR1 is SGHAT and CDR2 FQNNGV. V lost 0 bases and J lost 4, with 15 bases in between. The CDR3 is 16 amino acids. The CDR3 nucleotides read TGTGCCAGCAGCTTAGAGTGGGGCAGGGAACGCACTGAAGCTTTCTTT. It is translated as CASSLEWGRERTEAFF.

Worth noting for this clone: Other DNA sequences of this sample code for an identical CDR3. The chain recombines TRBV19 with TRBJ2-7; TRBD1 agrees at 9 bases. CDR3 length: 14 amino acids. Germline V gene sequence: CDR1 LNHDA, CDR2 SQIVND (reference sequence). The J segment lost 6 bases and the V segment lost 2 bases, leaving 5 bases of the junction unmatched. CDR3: CASSIKRTGAEQYF. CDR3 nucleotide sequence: TGTGCCAGTAGTATAAAGCGGACAGGGGCCGAGCAGTACTTC.

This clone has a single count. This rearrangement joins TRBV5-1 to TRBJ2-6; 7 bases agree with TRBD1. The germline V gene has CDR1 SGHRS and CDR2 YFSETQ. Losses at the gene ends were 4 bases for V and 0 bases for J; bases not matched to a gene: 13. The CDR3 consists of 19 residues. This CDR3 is CASSPVGDSLLSGANVLTF. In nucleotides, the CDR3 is TGCGCCAGCAGCCCAGTTGGGGACAGTCTCCTCTCTGGGGCCAACGTCCTGACTTTC.

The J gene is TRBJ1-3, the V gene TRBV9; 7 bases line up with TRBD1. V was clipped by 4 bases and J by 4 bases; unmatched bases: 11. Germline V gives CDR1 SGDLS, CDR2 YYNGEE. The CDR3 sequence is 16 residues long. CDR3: CASSQRPTGVGNTIYF. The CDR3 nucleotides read TGTGCCAGCAGCCAAAGACCAACAGGGGTGGGAAACACCATATATTTT.

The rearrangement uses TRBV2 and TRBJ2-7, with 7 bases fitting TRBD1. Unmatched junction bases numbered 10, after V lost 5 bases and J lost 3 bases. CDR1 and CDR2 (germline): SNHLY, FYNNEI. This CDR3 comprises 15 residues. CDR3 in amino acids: CASSNDREFNYEQYF. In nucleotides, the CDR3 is TGTGCCAGCAGTAATGACAGGGAGTTTAACTACGAGCAGTACTTC.

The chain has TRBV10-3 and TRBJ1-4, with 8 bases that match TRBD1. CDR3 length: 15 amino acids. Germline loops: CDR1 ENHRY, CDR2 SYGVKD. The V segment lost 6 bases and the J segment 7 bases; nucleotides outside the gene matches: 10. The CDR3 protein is CAISQQGVRGEKLFF. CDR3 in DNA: TGTGCCATCAGCCAACAGGGGGTCCGGGGTGAAAAACTGTTTTTT.

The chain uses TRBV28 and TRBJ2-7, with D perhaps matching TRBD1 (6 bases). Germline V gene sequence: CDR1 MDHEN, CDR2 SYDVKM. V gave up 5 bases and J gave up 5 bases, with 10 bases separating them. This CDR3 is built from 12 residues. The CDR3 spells CASSVQGHEQYF. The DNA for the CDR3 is TGTGCCAGCAGTGTACAGGGCCACGAGCAGTACTTC.

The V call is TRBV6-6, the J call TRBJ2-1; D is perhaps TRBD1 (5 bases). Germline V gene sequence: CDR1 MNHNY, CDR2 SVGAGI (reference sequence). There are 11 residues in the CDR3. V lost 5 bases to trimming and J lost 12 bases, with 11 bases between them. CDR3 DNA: TGTGCCAGCAGTCTGCAGGGTCGGCAGTTCTTC. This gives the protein CASSLQGRQFF.

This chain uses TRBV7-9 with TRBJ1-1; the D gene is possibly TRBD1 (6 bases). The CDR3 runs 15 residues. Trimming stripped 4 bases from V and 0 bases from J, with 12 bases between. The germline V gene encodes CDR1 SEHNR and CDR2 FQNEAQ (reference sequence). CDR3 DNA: TGTGCCAGCAGCTCCTTGACAGGACTGAACACTGAAGCTTTCTTT. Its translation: CASSSLTGLNTEAFF.

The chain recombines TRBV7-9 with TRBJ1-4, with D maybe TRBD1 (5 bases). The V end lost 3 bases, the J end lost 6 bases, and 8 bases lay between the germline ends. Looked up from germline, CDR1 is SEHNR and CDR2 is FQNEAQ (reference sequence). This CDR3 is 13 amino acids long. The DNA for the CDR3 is TGTGCCAGCAGCTTGGGGGGATATGAAAAACTGTTTTTT. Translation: CASSLGGYEKLFF.

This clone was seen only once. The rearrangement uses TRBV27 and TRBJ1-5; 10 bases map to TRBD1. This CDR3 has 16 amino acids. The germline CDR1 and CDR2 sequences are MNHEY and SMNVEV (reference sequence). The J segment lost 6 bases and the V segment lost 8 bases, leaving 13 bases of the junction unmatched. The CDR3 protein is CASRPSGTGESQPQHF. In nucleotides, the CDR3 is TGTGCCAGCCGACCATCCGGGACAGGGGAAAGTCAGCCCCAGCATTTT.

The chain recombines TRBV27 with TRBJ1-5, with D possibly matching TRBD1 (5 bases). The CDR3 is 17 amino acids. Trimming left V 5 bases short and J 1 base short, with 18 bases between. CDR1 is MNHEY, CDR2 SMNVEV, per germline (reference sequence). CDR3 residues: CASSPSRWRDSNQPQHF. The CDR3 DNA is TGTGCCAGCAGTCCTTCGCGTTGGAGGGACAGCAATCAGCCCCAGCATTTT.

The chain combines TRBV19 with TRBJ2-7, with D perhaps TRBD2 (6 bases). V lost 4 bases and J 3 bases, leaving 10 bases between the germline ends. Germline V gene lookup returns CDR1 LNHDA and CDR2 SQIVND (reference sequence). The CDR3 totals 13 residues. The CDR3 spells CASSRPGGYEQYF. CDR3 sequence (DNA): TGTGCCAGTAGTAGACCCGGGGGCTACGAGCAGTACTTC. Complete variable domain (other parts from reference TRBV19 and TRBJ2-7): DGGITQSPKYLFRKEGQNVTLSCEQNLNHDAMYWYRQDPGQGLRLIYYSQIVNDFQKGDIAEGYSVSREKKESFPLTVTSAQKNPTAFYLCASSRPGGYEQYFGPGTRLTVT.

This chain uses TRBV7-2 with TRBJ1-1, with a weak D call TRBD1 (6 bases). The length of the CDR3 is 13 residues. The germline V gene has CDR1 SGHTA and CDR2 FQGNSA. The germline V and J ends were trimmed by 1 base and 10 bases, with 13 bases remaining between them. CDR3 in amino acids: CASSLEQGRVAFF. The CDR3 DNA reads TGTGCCAGCAGCTTAGAACAGGGTAGGGTAGCTTTCTTT.

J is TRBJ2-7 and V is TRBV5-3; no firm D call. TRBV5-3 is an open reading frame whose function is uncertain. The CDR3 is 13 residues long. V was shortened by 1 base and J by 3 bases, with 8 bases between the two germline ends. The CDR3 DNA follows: TGTGCCAGAAGCTTGAACAGACACTACGAGCAGTACTTC. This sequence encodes CARSLNRHYEQYF.

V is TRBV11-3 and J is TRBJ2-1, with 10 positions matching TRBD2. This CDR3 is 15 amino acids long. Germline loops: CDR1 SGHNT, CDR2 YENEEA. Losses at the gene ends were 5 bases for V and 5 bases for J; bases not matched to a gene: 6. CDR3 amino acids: CASSISGRQDNEQFF. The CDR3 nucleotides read TGTGCCAGCAGCATTAGCGGGAGGCAGGACAATGAGCAGTTCTTC.

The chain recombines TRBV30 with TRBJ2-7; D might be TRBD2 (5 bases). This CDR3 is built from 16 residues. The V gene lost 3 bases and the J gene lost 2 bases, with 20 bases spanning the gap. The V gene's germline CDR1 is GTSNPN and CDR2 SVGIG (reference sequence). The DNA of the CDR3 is TGTGCCTGGAGCCTAAGAGGGTGGCAGTACCCCTACGAGCAGTACTTC. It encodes CAWSLRGWQYPYEQYF.

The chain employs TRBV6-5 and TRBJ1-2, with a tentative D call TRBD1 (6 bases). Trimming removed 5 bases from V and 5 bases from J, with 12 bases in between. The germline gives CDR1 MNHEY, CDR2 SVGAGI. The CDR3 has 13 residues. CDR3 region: CASSAGAGYGYTF. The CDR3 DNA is TGTGCCAGCAGTGCGGGGGCCGGGTATGGCTACACCTTC.

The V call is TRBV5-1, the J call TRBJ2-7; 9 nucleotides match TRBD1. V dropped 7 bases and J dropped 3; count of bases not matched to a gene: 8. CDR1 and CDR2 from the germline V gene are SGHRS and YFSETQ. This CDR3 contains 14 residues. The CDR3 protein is CASGGQGRDYEQYF. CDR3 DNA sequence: TGCGCCAGCGGGGGACAGGGAAGGGACTACGAGCAGTACTTC. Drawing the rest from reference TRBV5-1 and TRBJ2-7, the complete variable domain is KAGVTQTPRYLIKTRGQQVTLSCSPISGHRSVSWYQQTPGQGLQFLFEYFSETQRNKGNFPGRFSGRQFSNSRSEMNVSTLELGDSALYLCASGGQGRDYEQYFGPGTRLTVT.

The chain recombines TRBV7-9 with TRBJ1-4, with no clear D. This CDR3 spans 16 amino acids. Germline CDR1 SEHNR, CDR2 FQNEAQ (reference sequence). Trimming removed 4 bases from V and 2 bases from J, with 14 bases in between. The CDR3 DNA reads TGTGCCAGCAGCTCACGGGCCGCGGGGACTAATGAAAAACTGTTTTTT. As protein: CASSSRAAGTNEKLFF.

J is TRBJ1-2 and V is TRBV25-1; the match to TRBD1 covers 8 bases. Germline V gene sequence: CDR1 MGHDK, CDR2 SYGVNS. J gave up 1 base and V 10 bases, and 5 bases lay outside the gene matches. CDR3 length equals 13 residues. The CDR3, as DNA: TGTGCCACGCGGGACAGGATTAACTATGGCTACACCTTC. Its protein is CATRDRINYGYTF.